A single sample gave rise to the 16 T cell receptor beta chains below, sequenced in a study of cytomegalovirus exposure and HLA in healthy donors. Primers included in the PCR were 60 Vbeta and 13 Jbeta primers. This table comes from immunoSEQ multiplex PCR, and its TCRdb copy is limited to in-frame clones, with some not included. The sample consists of 180,000 or so clones, 70% to 80% of them appearing once. Sequencing was done on a sample of PBMCs. Every receptor here comes from a man aged 18 to 29 in good health and CMV-seronegative.

The chain has TRBV5-1 and TRBJ2-5; 7 positions agree with TRBD2. CDR1 SGHRS and CDR2 YFSETQ come from the germline V gene. With 1 base clipped from V and 2 bases from J, the junction kept 8 bases outside the gene matches. The CDR3 length is 16 residues. The CDR3 sequence is CASSLFRGSDQETQYF. The CDR3 nucleotides are TGCGCCAGCAGCTTGTTTCGCGGGAGTGATCAAGAGACCCAGTACTTC.

This clone was counted between two and nine times. V usage is TRBV5-4 and J usage is TRBJ1-1; no firm D call. Per the germline V gene, CDR1 is SGHNT and CDR2 is YYREEE (reference sequence). V lost 4 bases and J 5 bases, leaving 15 bases between the germline ends. The length of the CDR3 is 14 residues. Here the CDR3 reads CASSPEKRGTEAFF. DNA of the CDR3: TGTGCCAGCAGCCCAGAAAAGCGCGGGACTGAAGCTTTCTTT.

The chain links TRBV13 to TRBJ2-7; 8 bases match TRBD1. Germline V gene sequence: CDR1 PRHDT, CDR2 FYEKMQ (reference sequence). The CDR3 length is 13 residues. Losses at the gene ends were 3 bases for V and 6 bases for J; bases not matched to a gene: 4. The CDR3 spells CASSFTGGGEQYF. The CDR3 nucleotides read TGTGCCAGCAGCTTTACAGGGGGAGGCGAGCAGTACTTC.

V usage is TRBV9 and J usage is TRBJ1-1; D may be TRBD1 (6 bases). V dropped 0 bases and J dropped 1 base, with 7 bases sitting between them. This CDR3 contains 14 residues. In germline, CDR1 is SGDLS, CDR2 YYNGEE. As DNA, the CDR3 is TGTGCCAGCAGCGTAGAGGGGGAGAACACTGAAGCTTTCTTT. It codes for CASSVEGENTEAFF.

This chain connects TRBV6-5 to TRBJ2-7, with 7 bases fitting TRBD1. Germline V CDR1 and CDR2: MNHEY, SVGAGI. This CDR3 comprises 15 residues. With 2 bases clipped from V and 4 bases from J, the junction kept 8 bases outside the gene matches. DNA of the CDR3: TGTGCCAGCAGTTACCGTGGGACAGCTAAGTACGAGCAGTACTTC. Translation: CASSYRGTAKYEQYF.

This chain links TRBV5-1 with TRBJ2-7; no clear D. Trimming left V 0 bases short and J 0 bases short, with 10 bases between. This CDR3 comprises 15 residues. The germline V gene encodes CDR1 SGHRS and CDR2 YFSETQ. Here the CDR3 DNA reads TGCGCCAGCAGCTTGGGAACAGAGAGCTCCTACGAGCAGTACTTC. Translation gives CASSLGTESSYEQYF.

The V call is TRBV30, the J call TRBJ2-6; D uncertain. Germline V gene sequence: CDR1 GTSNPN, CDR2 SVGIG (reference sequence). Trimming took off 3 bases at V and 2 bases at J, with 5 bases between the two ends. This CDR3 spans 13 amino acids. The DNA of the CDR3 is TGTGCCTGGAGACATGCTGGGGCCAACGTCCTGACTTTC. Protein: CAWRHAGANVLTF.

This sequence joins TRBV19 and TRBJ2-3; D remains ambiguous. Per germline, CDR1 LNHDA and CDR2 SQIVND (reference sequence). The ends were cut back, 6 bases at V and 4 bases at J, with 5 bases in the middle. The CDR3 is made up of 11 amino acids. The CDR3 coding sequence is TGTGCCAGTAGGGCGGCAGATACGCAGTATTTT. As protein: CASRAADTQYF.

This clone was observed a few times. The rearrangement uses TRBV7-9 and TRBJ2-7; TRBD2 is a possible D gene (6 bases). The CDR3 loop spans 13 amino acids. Trimming removed 2 bases at V and 7 bases at J, with 12 bases between. CDR1 and CDR2 from the germline V gene are SEHNR and FQNEAQ (reference sequence). CDR3 protein: CASSLPHGSEQYF. In nucleotides, the CDR3 is TGTGCCAGCAGCTTACCACACGGGAGTGAGCAGTACTTC.

This clone was seen just once. The rearrangement joins TRBV7-9 to TRBJ2-2, with a possible D match to TRBD2 (6 bases). This CDR3 has 14 amino acids. CDR1 and CDR2 (germline): SEHNR, FQNEAQ (reference sequence). The V end lost 7 bases, the J end lost 7 bases, and 16 bases lay between the germline ends. The CDR3 sequence: CASTRTGDSGELFF. For the CDR3, the DNA is TGTGCCAGCACTAGAACGGGAGACAGCGGGGAGCTGTTTTTT. Drawing the rest from reference TRBV7-9 and TRBJ2-2, the complete variable domain is DTGVSQNPRHKITKRGQNVTFRCDPISEHNRLYWYRQTLGQGPEFLTYFQNEAQLEKSRLLSDRFSAERPKGSFSTLEIQRTEQGDSAMYLCASTRTGDSGELFFGEGSRLTVL.

In this sample, this clone turned up a few times. V and J are TRBV7-9 and TRBJ2-7; D perhaps matches TRBD2 (6 bases). Trimming shortened V by 1 base and J by 6 bases, and 22 bases separated the two germline ends. The CDR3 is 17 amino acids. Germline V gene data show CDR1 as SEHNR and CDR2 as FQNEAQ (reference sequence). CDR3 loop: CASSLEETGLVRREQYF. CDR3 bases: TGTGCCAGCAGCTTAGAGGAGACGGGACTCGTGCGGCGCGAGCAGTACTTC.

This clone was seen more than once but under ten times. The V and J genes are TRBV30 and TRBJ2-3, with 7 bases identical to TRBD2. This CDR3 contains 12 residues. V shed 4 bases and J 7 bases; nucleotides not matched to a gene: 5. Germline CDR1 GTSNPN, CDR2 SVGIG (reference sequence). In DNA form, the CDR3 reads TGTGCCTGGAACCCGGGACTACATACGCAGTATTTT. This encodes CAWNPGLHTQYF.

The V and J genes are TRBV7-9 and TRBJ2-2; TRBD2 might be the D (6 bases). Trimming removed 4 bases at V and 7 bases at J, with 7 bases between. CDR1 and CDR2 from the germline V gene are SEHNR and FQNEAQ (reference sequence). The CDR3 spans 12 residues. The chain's CDR3 is CASSSGDGELFF. DNA for the CDR3: TGTGCCAGCAGCTCGGGGGACGGGGAGCTGTTTTTT.

The DNA of the CDR3 is TGTGCCAGCAGCCCTGGTCTCGGGGAGCAGTACTTC. Translated, it gives CASSPGLGEQYF. The chain employs TRBV11-3 and TRBJ2-7; D uncertain. The V end was cut by 5 bases, the J end by 7 bases, with 12 bases between. This CDR3 has 12 amino acids. The germline V gene encodes CDR1 SGHNT and CDR2 YENEEA. Using reference TRBV11-3 and TRBJ2-7 for the parts outside the CDR3, the full variable domain is EAGVVQSPRYKIIEKKQPVAFWCNPISGHNTLYWYLQNLGQGPELLIRYENEEAVDDSQLPKDRFSAERLKGVDSTLKIQPAELGDSAVYLCASSPGLGEQYFGPGTRLTVT.

The chain couples TRBV7-6 to TRBJ2-5, with 8 nucleotides matching TRBD1. The junction had 13 bases not matched to a gene; V was cut back by 5 bases and J by 5 bases. The germline gives CDR1 SGHVS, CDR2 FNYEAQ. This CDR3 is built from 16 residues. DNA of the CDR3: TGTGCCAGCAGCCGCAATGGACAGGGCCGAGGGGAGACCCAGTACTTC. Encoded protein: CASSRNGQGRGETQYF.

As DNA, the CDR3 is TGTGCCAGCAGCTCCCGTCCCGAGCAGTACTTC. It translates to CASSSRPEQYF. V usage is TRBV11-2 and J usage is TRBJ2-7, with no clear D. CDR3 length: 11 amino acids. Germline values: CDR1 SGHAT, CDR2 FQNNGV. V lost 4 bases to trimming and J lost 6 bases, with 7 bases between them.